The following is a T cell receptor (beta chain) sequence with its context. CDR1 SGHNT and CDR2 YYREEE come from the germline V gene (reference sequence). This CDR3 contains 13 residues. V trimming: 3 bases; J trimming: 5 bases; junction bases outside the gene matches: 2. This record comes from a study of CD8 T cells in Susac syndrome. When the RNA was reverse transcribed, random hexamers were used with an input of about 0.5 to 1 ug. A single record per CDR3 protein comes from TCRdb applying MiXCR to the immunoSEQ multiplex PCR reads. Among about 240,000 distinct CDR3 sequences listed, 90% to 96% were seen once.

The sequence came from a human donor with Susac syndrome. J is TRBJ2-3 and V is TRBV5-4; 8 bases fit TRBD1. The sample consisted of CD4+ T cells from PBMCs. This CDR3 reads CASSYDRGDTQYF. CDR3 coding DNA: TGTGCCAGCAGCTACGACAGGGGAGATACGCAGTATTTT.